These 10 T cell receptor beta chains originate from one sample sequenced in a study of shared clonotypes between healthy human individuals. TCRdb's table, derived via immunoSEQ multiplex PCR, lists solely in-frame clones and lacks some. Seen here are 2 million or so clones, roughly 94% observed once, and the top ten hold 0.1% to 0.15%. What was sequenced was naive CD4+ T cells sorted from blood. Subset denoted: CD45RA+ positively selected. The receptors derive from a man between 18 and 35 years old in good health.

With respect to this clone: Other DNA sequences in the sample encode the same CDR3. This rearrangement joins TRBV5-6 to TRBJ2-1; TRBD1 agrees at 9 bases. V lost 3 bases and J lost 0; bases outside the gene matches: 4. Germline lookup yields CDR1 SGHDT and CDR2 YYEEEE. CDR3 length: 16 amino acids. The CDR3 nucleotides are TGTGCCAGCAGCTCCGGGACAGGGAGCTCCTACAATGAGCAGTTCTTC. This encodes CASSSGTGSSYNEQFF. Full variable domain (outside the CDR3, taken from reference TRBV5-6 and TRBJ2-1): DAGVTQSPTHLIKTRGQQVTLRCSPKSGHDTVSWYQQALGQGPQFIFQYYEEEERQRGNFPDRFSGHQFPNYSSELNVNALLLGDSALYLCASSSGTGSSYNEQFFGPGTRLTVL.

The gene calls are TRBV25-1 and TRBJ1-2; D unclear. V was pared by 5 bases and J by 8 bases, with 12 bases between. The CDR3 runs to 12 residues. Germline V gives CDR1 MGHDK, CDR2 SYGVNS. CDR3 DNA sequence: TGTGCCAGCAGTAAGGGAATTTGGGGCTACACCTTC. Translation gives CASSKGIWGYTF.

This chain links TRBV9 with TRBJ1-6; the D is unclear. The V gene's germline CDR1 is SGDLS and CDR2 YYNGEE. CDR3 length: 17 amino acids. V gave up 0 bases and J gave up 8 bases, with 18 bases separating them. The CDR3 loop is CASSVDGPGGTYSPLHF. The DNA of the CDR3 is TGTGCCAGCAGCGTAGATGGCCCCGGTGGTACCTATTCACCCCTCCACTTT.

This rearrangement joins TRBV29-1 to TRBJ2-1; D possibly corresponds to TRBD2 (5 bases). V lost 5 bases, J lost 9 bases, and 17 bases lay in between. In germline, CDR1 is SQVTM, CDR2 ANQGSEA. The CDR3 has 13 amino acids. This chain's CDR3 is CSVSDPGGFEQFF. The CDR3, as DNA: TGCAGCGTTTCCGACCCAGGCGGGTTTGAGCAGTTCTTC.

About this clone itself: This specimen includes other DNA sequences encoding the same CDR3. For the CDR3, the DNA is TGTGCCAGCAGCTTAGGGGTTGAGACCCAGTACTTC. Its translation is CASSLGVETQYF. This chain uses TRBV7-6 with TRBJ2-5, with D uncertain. Trimming took 1 base from V and 5 from J, leaving 5 bases between them. Germline CDR1 is SGHVS and CDR2 is FNYEAQ. The CDR3 runs to 12 residues.

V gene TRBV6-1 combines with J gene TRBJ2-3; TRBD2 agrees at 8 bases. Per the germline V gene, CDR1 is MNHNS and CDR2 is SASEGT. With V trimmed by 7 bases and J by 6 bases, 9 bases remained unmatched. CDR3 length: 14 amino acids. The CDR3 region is CASTRGGPADTQYF. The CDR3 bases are TGTGCCAGCACTCGGGGGGGGCCTGCGGATACGCAGTATTTT.

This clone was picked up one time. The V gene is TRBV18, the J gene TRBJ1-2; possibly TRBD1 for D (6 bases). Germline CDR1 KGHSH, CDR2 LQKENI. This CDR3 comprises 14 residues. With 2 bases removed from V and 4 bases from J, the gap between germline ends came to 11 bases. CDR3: CASSPYREGYGYTF. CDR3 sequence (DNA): TGTGCCAGCTCACCATACAGGGAAGGCTATGGCTACACCTTC.

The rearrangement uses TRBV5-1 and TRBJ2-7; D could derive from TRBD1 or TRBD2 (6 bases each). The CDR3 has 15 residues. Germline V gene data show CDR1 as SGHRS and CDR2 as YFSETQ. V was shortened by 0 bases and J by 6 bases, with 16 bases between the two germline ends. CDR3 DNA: TGCGCCAGCAGCTTGGCGACTTCCGGGGGCGCCGAGCAGTACTTC. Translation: CASSLATSGGAEQYF. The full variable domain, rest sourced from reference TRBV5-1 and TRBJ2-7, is KAGVTQTPRYLIKTRGQQVTLSCSPISGHRSVSWYQQTPGQGLQFLFEYFSETQRNKGNFPGRFSGRQFSNSRSEMNVSTLELGDSALYLCASSLATSGGAEQYFGPGTRLTVT.

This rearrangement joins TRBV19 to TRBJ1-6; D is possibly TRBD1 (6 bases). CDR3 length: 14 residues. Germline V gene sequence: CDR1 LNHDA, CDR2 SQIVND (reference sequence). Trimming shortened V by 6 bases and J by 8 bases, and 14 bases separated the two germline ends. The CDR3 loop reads CASRTGTIDSPLHF. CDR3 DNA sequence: TGTGCCAGTAGGACCGGGACAATAGATTCACCCCTCCACTTT.

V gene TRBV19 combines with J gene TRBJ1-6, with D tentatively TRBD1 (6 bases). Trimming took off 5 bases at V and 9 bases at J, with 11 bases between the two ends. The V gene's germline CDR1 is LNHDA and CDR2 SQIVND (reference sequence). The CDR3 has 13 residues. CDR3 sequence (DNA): TGTGCCAGTAGTCTCAACAGGGCTTCACCCCTCCACTTT. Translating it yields CASSLNRASPLHF.